This TCR beta chain was recorded in a study of blood T cell repertoires in COVID-19. Study-wide background: The cDNA or gDNA used as material had been derived from T cells, B-cell-depleted T cells, or PBMCs.

Profiled with immunoSEQ multiplex PCR; TCRdb holds only in-frame clones, not every one. The data show hundreds of thousands of clones, around 81% seen once. Recruits, aged about 18 to 95 years, lived in 20 to 30 US areas. Participants had their cohort set by participant-reported clinical history. The length of the CDR3 is 13 residues. V shed 3 bases, J shed 13 bases, and the junction held 10 bases outside the gene matches. From germline, CDR1 is MDHEN and CDR2 SYDVKM. The V gene is TRBV28, the J gene TRBJ2-7; 9 positions agree with TRBD1. This receptor was identified in a man aged 30 to 45 with acute COVID-19. Input material: PBMCs or T cells enriched from blood (not recorded which). The CDR3: CASSFPGQGGLYF. CDR3 coding DNA: TGTGCCAGCAGTTTCCCGGGACAGGGAGGGCTTTACTTC.